This T cell receptor (beta chain) was profiled in a study of shared clonotypes between healthy human individuals. As for the study in general: Donors consisted of two women and a few men between 18 and 49.

Measured with immunoSEQ multiplex PCR; TCRdb has only the in-frame clones, and not every one. Altogether about 2 million clones are present, about 95% being singletons, with the ten largest covering more than 0.95%. Study-level points and caveats: Four donors showed sharing of 4.5% to 6% of naive CD4 clonotypes. Naive subsets, compared against memory subsets, generally had larger estimated richness values.

CDR1 is PRHDT and CDR2 is FYEKMQ in the germline V gene (reference sequence). This CDR3 region has 16 residues. J gave up 5 bases and V 3 bases, and 3 bases lay outside the gene matches. CD45RO negativity and positive selection for CCR7 defined naive CD8 cells, a population that excluded terminally differentiated effector memory CD45RA+ cells. Healthy and HIV-negative, the adult donors had no recent acute infections or vaccinations. About this clone itself: Its antigen is as yet unknown.

The rearrangement uses TRBV13 and TRBJ2-3; TRBD2 matches 15 bases. The specimen sequenced was naive CD8+ T cells sorted from blood. This receptor was obtained from a man in his late teens or twenties in good health. CDR3: CASSFGGLAGGDTQYF. The CDR3 DNA reads TGTGCCAGCAGCTTTGGGGGACTAGCGGGAGGAGATACGCAGTATTTT.